This record concerns one T cell receptor beta chain sequence. Cohorts were based on clinical histories the participants reported. The table came from immunoSEQ multiplex PCR; TCRdb's copy has only in-frame clones and leaves some out. The data show under 200,000 clones, 70% to 85% seen once. The data stem from a study of blood T cell repertoires in COVID-19. This CDR3 contains 14 residues. V was clipped by 6 bases and J by 1 base, with 15 bases between them. In germline, CDR1 is SQVTM, CDR2 ANQGSEA. This receptor was identified in a woman aged 60-75 years with acute COVID-19. The chain uses TRBV29-1 and TRBJ1-2, with TRBD1 as a possible D gene (5 bases). The specimen was PBMCs or T cells enriched from blood (not recorded which). CDR3 region: CSVPQGIGNYGYTF. Written as DNA, the CDR3 is TGCAGCGTGCCCCAGGGAATTGGTAACTATGGCTACACCTTC.